This TCR beta chain came from a study of blood T cell repertoires in COVID-19. In the study overall: In each case, the material was cDNA or gDNA derived from T cells, B-cell-depleted T cells, or PBMCs.

Some clones are missing from TCRdb's copy, which holds only in-frame ones; the method was immunoSEQ multiplex PCR. The data contain more than 300,000 clones, 70% to 90% of them singletons. Deletions cut 1 base from V and 0 bases from J, with 7 bases between. The CDR3 is 15 amino acids. The germline gives CDR1 LGHDT, CDR2 YNNKEL (reference sequence). Specimen: PBMCs or T cells enriched from blood (not recorded which). The chain links TRBV3-1 (or the pseudogene TRBV3-2) to TRBJ1-3; maybe TRBD1 (5 bases). This sequence originates from a woman younger than 30 who had recovered from COVID-19. CDR3 loop: CASSQGQHSGNTIYF. CDR3 nucleotide sequence: TGTGCCAGCAGCCAAGGACAGCACTCTGGAAACACCATATATTTT.